This entry lists 15 T cell receptor beta chains sequenced from one sample in a study of T cells after yellow fever vaccination. Each CDR3 protein gets one entry after TCRdb re-called the 5' RACE reads with MiXCR. The repertoire holds 300,000 to 400,000 distinct CDR3 sequences, with less than 9.5% as singletons. Source: PBMCs, taken about 41 days after the first yellow fever vaccination. The source of these receptors is a man younger than 35 who received the YFV17D yellow fever vaccine.

This chain connects TRBV18 to TRBJ2-7; D remains ambiguous. The CDR3 is 14 residues long. V lost 3 bases to trimming and J lost 3 bases, with 12 bases between them. Germline V gives CDR1 KGHSH, CDR2 LQKENI. In DNA form, the CDR3 reads TGTGCCAGCTCACCCCCGTCTTTGATCTACGAGCAGTACTTC. This gives the protein CASSPPSLIYEQYF.

This clonotype was observed at least ten times. The rearrangement joins TRBV12-3 or TRBV12-4 to TRBJ1-3; tentatively, D is TRBD1 (5 bases). V was shortened by 3 bases and J by 2 bases, with 5 bases between the two germline ends. This CDR3 has 13 amino acids. This CDR3 reads CASSFRAGNTIYF. Written as DNA, the CDR3 is TGTGCCAGCAGTTTCAGGGCTGGAAACACCATATATTTT.

This clonotype was observed a handful of times. V gene TRBV19 combines with J gene TRBJ2-7; 7 bases fit TRBD1. V shed 3 bases, J shed 5 bases, and the junction held 13 bases outside the gene matches. This CDR3 is built from 16 residues. CDR1 is LNHDA, CDR2 SQIVND, per germline (reference sequence). CDR3 DNA: TGTGCCAGTAGTATCCCCTCGGCCAGGGGGATCGACGAGCAGTACTTC. This codes for CASSIPSARGIDEQYF.

Regarding this clonotype: One junction end does not reproduce the germline sequence, and a read error may be involved. The genes are TRBV20-1 and TRBJ1-6, with 11 nucleotides matching TRBD1. Germline lookup yields CDR1 DFQATT and CDR2 SNEGSKA (reference sequence). There are 16 residues in the CDR3. This CDR3 reads CCARVIPGQGESPLHF. CDR3 in DNA: TGCTGTGCTAGAGTCATACCGGGACAGGGGGAGTCACCCCTCCACTTT.

This clonotype was observed a few times. The V and J genes are TRBV20-1 and TRBJ2-7; a possible D gene is TRBD2 (7 bases). The CDR3 has 13 residues. Germline V gene sequence: CDR1 DFQATT, CDR2 SNEGSKA (reference sequence). Trimming removed 6 bases from V and 4 bases from J, with 16 bases in between. In nucleotides, the CDR3 is TGCAGTGCGGAGGGGGGGGGCTTGTACGAGCAGTACTTC. Amino acid sequence: CSAEGGGLYEQYF.

The V call is TRBV12-3 or TRBV12-4, the J call TRBJ2-3, with TRBD1 identical over 9 bases. Trimming at V came to 6 bases and at J to 4 bases, leaving 8 bases not matched to a gene. The CDR3 extends over 15 amino acids. The DNA of the CDR3 is TGTGCCAGCAGCCACCCGGGACAGGGATCAGATACGCAGTATTTT. This translates into CASSHPGQGSDTQYF.

This clonotype was counted only a few times. The chain carries TRBV7-2 and TRBJ2-3; D is undetermined. The V gene lost 1 base and the J gene lost 0 bases, with 8 bases spanning the gap. The CDR3 is 15 amino acids. Germline values: CDR1 SGHTA, CDR2 FQGNSA. CDR3 nucleotides: TGTGCCAGCAGCTTAGTATGGCTGAGCACAGATACGCAGTATTTT. This codes for CASSLVWLSTDTQYF.

This clonotype was counted at least ten times. This chain joins TRBV25-1 and TRBJ1-6; D is unresolved. The CDR3 is 15 residues long. The ends were cut back, 2 bases at V and 1 base at J, with 6 bases in the middle. CDR1 is MGHDK, CDR2 SYGVNS, per germline. In DNA form, the CDR3 reads TGTGCCAGCAGTGAAAAGGATTCCTATAATTCACCCCTCCACTTT. This gives the protein CASSEKDSYNSPLHF.

This clonotype has a handful of counts. The rearrangement joins TRBV29-1 to TRBJ1-2; D is ambiguous. The CDR3 covers 13 residues. CDR1 and CDR2 (germline): SQVTM, ANQGSEA. The V end was cut by 2 bases, the J end by 2 bases, with 9 bases between. The chain's CDR3 is CSVEKDPNYGYTF. The CDR3 DNA is TGCAGCGTTGAAAAGGATCCGAACTATGGCTACACCTTC.

This clonotype was seen many times. This chain uses TRBV4-3 with TRBJ2-5, with a tentative D call TRBD1 (5 bases). The CDR3 consists of 15 residues. Per germline, CDR1 LGHNA and CDR2 YSLEER. The V and J ends lost 1 base and 1 base respectively, with 10 bases between them. The CDR3 coding sequence is TGCGCCAGCAGCCAAGGTGGGGCATTCCAAGAGACCCAGTACTTC. It yields the protein CASSQGGAFQETQYF.

This chain links TRBV6-5 with TRBJ2-1; D possibly corresponds to TRBD1 (5 bases). With 0 bases removed from V and 5 bases from J, the gap between germline ends came to 11 bases. This CDR3 has 15 amino acids. Germline CDR1 and CDR2: MNHEY and SVGAGI. CDR3 DNA sequence: TGTGCCAGCAGTTACTCGTACAGGACCAACAATGAGCAGTTCTTC. Protein product: CASSYSYRTNNEQFF.

The V gene is TRBV12-3 or TRBV12-4, the J gene TRBJ2-2, with D unclear. The ends were cut back, 7 bases at V and 6 bases at J, with 6 bases in the middle. The CDR3 runs to 11 residues. CDR3 DNA: TGTGCCAGCATTAGTCCCGGGGAGCTGTTTTTT. Translation: CASISPGELFF.

Concerning this clonotype: Germline is not matched at one junction end, which may reflect a read error. This chain joins TRBV18 and TRBJ2-1, with 8 bases lining up with TRBD2. Germline lookup yields CDR1 KGHSH and CDR2 LQKENI. This CDR3 spans 15 amino acids. CDR3 amino acids: CASLPSGLAYNEQFF. The CDR3 nucleotides are TGTGCCAGCTTACCAAGTGGACTAGCTTACAATGAGCAGTTCTTC. The full variable domain, with the rest looked up from reference TRBV18 and TRBJ2-1, is NAGVMQNPRHLVRRRGQEARLRCSPMKGHSHVYWYRQLPEEGLKFMVYLQKENIIDESGMPKERFSAEFPKEGPSILRIQQVVRGDSAAYFCASLPSGLAYNEQFFGPGTRLTVL.

This clonotype was observed many times. The gene calls are TRBV5-1 and TRBJ2-2; D ambiguous. This CDR3 is built from 15 residues. Germline loops: CDR1 SGHRS, CDR2 YFSETQ. The V end was cut by 0 bases, the J end by 2 bases, with 8 bases between. The CDR3 is CASSLDGPNTGELFF. In DNA form, the CDR3 reads TGCGCCAGCAGCTTGGACGGACCTAACACCGGGGAGCTGTTTTTT. Variable domain in full (rest from reference TRBV5-1 and TRBJ2-2): KAGVTQTPRYLIKTRGQQVTLSCSPISGHRSVSWYQQTPGQGLQFLFEYFSETQRNKGNFPGRFSGRQFSNSRSEMNVSTLELGDSALYLCASSLDGPNTGELFFGEGSRLTVL.

The chain is built from TRBV29-1 and TRBJ2-1, with TRBD2 as a possible D gene (6 bases). V was clipped by 3 bases and J by 6 bases, with 15 bases between them. Germline V lookup: CDR1 SQVTM, CDR2 ANQGSEA. This CDR3 is 14 amino acids long. DNA of the CDR3: TGCAGCGTTGAGCCCGGGAGTGCCGGCAATGAGCAGTTCTTC. This translates into CSVEPGSAGNEQFF.